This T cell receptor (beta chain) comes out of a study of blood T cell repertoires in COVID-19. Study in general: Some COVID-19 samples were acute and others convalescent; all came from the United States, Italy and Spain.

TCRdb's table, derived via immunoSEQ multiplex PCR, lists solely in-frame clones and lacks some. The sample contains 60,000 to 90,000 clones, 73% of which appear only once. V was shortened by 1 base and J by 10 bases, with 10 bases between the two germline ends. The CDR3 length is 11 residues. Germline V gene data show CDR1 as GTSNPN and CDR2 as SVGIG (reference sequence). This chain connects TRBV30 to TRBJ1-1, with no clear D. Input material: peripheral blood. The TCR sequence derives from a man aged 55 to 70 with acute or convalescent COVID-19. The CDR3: CAWSGPPGAFF. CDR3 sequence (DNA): TGTGCCTGGAGTGGGCCCCCAGGAGCTTTCTTT.